This TCR beta chain was recorded in a study of cytomegalovirus exposure and HLA in healthy donors. Study-level background: The 120 or so validation repertoires used a platform that matched the one used for the approximately 610 first-cohort repertoires, as a later analysis reported.

Clones were sequenced by immunoSEQ multiplex PCR, and TCRdb holds only the in-frame ones, with some missing. The top ten clones hold 1% to 1.5% of a sample with tens of thousands of clones, roughly 90% of them seen once. Germline CDR1 SGHRS, CDR2 YFSETQ. The J segment lost 2 bases and the V segment lost 4 bases, leaving 5 bases of the junction unmatched. The CDR3 length is 15 residues. The receptor was isolated from a woman under 30 in good health and CMV-seronegative. The V and J genes are TRBV5-1 and TRBJ2-7; the match to TRBD1 covers 11 bases. The sequencing sample was made of PBMCs. CDR3 in DNA: TGCGCCAGCAGCCCGAGGGGACAGGGGGCCTACGAGCAGTACTTC. Encoded protein: CASSPRGQGAYEQYF.